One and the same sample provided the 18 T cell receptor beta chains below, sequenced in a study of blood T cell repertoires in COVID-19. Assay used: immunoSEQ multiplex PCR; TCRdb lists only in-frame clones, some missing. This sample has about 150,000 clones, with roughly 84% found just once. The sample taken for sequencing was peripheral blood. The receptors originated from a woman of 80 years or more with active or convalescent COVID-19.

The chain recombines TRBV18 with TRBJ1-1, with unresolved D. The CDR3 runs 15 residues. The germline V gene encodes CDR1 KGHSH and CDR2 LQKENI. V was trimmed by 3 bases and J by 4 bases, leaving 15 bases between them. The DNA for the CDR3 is TGTGCCAGCTCACCGGTGGAGCTAGACGGCACTGAAGCTTTCTTT. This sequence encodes CASSPVELDGTEAFF.

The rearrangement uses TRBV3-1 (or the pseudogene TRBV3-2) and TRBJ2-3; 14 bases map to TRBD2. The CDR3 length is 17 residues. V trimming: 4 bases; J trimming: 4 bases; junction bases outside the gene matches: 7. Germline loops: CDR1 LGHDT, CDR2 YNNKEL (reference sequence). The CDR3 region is CASSLRLAGGPADTQYF. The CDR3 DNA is TGTGCCAGCAGCCTCCGACTAGCGGGAGGGCCTGCAGATACGCAGTATTTT.

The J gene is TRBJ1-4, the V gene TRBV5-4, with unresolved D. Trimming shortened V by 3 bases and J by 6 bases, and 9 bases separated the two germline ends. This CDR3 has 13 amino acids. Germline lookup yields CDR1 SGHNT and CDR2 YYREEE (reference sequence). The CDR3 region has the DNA TGTGCCAGCAGCTCGACGAGGGATGAAAAACTGTTTTTT. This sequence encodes CASSSTRDEKLFF.

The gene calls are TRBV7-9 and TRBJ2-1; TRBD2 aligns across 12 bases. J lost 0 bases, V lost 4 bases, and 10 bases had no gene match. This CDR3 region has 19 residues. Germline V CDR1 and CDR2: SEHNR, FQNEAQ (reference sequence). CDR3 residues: CASSSPIGTSGSSYNEQFF. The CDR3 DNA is TGTGCCAGCAGCTCACCCATCGGGACTAGCGGGTCCTCCTACAATGAGCAGTTCTTC.

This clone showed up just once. The CDR3 here is CASALGGRTDTQYF. The CDR3 DNA reads as TGTGCCAGCGCCCTGGGGGGACGCACAGATACGCAGTATTTT. The chain links TRBV5-8 to TRBJ2-3; possibly TRBD2 for D (6 bases). Trimming took 7 bases from V and 1 from J, leaving 13 bases between them. Germline CDR1 and CDR2: SGHTS and YDEGEE. The CDR3 is 14 residues long.

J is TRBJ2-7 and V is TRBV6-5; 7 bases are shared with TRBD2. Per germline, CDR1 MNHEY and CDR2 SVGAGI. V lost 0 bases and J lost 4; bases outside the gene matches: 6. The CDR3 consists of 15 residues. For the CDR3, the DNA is TGTGCCAGCAGTTACTCGCGGGAGAGTCGGTACGAGCAGTACTTC. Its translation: CASSYSRESRYEQYF.

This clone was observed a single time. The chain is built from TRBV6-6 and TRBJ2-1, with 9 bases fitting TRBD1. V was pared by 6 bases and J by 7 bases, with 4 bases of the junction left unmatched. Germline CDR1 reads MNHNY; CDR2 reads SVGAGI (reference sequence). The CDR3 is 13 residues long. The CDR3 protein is CASRYRGLNEQFF. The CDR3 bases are TGTGCCAGCAGGTACAGGGGGCTGAATGAGCAGTTCTTC.

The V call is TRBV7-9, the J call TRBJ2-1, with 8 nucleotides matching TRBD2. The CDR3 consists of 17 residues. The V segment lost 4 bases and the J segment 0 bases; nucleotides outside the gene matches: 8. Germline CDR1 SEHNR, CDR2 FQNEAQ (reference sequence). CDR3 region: CASSSGLVVFSYNEQFF. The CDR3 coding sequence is TGTGCCAGCAGCTCGGGACTAGTTGTGTTCTCCTACAATGAGCAGTTCTTC.

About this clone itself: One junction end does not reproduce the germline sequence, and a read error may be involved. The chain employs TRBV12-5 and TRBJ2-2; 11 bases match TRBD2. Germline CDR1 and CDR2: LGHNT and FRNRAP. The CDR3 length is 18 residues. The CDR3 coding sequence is TGTACTAGTGGTTTGGTATCGGGACTAGCGGAAGACACCGGGGAGCTGTTTTTT. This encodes CTSGLVSGLAEDTGELFF.

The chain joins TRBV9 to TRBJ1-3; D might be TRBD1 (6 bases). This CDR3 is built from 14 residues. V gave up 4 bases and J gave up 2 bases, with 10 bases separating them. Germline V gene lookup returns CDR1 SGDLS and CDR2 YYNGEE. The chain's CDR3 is CASSTHRAGNTIYF. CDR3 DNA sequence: TGTGCCAGCAGCACCCACAGGGCTGGAAACACCATATATTTT.

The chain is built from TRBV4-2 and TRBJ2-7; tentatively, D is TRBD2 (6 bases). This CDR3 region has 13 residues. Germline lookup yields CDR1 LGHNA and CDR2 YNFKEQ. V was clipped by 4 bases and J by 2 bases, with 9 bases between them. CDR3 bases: TGTGCCAGCAGCCTACGACTAGCCTACGAGCAGTACTTC. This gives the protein CASSLRLAYEQYF.

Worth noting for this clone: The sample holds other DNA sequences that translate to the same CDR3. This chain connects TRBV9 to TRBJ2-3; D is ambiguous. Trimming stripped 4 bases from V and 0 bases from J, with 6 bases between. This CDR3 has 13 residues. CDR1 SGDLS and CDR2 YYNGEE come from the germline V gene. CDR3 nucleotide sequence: TGTGCCAGCAGCACCACTAGCACAGATACGCAGTATTTT. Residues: CASSTTSTDTQYF.

CDR3: CASSRGGTAHQETQYF. CDR3 nucleotides: TGTGCCAGTAGCCGGGGGGGGACAGCTCACCAAGAGACCCAGTACTTC. The chain employs TRBV19 and TRBJ2-5; a possible D gene is TRBD2 (8 bases). Germline-derived CDR1 and CDR2 are LNHDA and SQIVND (reference sequence). V was trimmed by 6 bases and J by 0 bases, leaving 17 bases between them. The CDR3 has 16 residues.

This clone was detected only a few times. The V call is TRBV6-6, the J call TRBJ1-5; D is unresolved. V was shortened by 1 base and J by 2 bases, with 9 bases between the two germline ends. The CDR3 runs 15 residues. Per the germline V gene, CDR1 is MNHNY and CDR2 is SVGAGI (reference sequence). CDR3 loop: CASSYLLAGNQPQHF. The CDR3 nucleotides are TGTGCCAGCAGTTACTTACTAGCCGGCAATCAGCCCCAGCATTTT.

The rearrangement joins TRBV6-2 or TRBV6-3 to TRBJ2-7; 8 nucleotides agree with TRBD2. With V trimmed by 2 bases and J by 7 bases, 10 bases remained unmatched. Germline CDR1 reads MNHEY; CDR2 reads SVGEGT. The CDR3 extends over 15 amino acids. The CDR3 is CASSYRVAGSGEQYF. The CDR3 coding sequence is TGTGCCAGCAGTTACAGAGTAGCGGGATCAGGAGAGCAGTACTTC.

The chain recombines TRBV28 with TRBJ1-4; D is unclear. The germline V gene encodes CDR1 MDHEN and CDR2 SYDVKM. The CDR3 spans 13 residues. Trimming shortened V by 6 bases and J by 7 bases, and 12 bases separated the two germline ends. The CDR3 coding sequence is TGTGCCAGCAGAACCCCACGGGTTGAAAAACTGTTTTTT. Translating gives CASRTPRVEKLFF.

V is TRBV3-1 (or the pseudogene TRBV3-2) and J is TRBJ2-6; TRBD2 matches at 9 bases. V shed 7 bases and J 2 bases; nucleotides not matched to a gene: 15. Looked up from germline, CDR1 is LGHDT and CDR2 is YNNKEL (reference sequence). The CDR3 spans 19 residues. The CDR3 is CASKPGLADSVTGANVLTF. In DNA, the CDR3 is TGTGCCAGCAAGCCGGGACTAGCCGACTCTGTGACTGGGGCCAACGTCCTGACTTTC.

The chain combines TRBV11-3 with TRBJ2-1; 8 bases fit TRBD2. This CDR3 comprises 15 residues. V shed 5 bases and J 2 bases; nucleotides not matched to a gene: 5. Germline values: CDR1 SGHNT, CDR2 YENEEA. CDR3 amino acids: CASSASGRTYNEQFF. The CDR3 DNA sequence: TGTGCCAGCAGCGCTAGCGGGCGAACCTACAATGAGCAGTTCTTC.